Listed below are T cell receptor beta chains from one sample, sequenced in a study of T-cell memory formation after mild COVID-19. TCRdb re-derived calls from the 5' RACE reads in MiXCR, one entry per CDR3 protein. The table lists 470,000 or so distinct CDR3 sequences, roughly 18% of them singletons, with 20% to 25% in the top ten. Sequences were obtained from PBMCs or a T cell subset sorted from them (not recorded which). The receptor source for this set is a man younger than 35 who had mild COVID-19 (a few samples of this study predate the infection). Cell type and time point are not known. CDR3s include the opening cysteine and the closing phenylalanine or tryptophan. Each record gives: clone size, D gene, V gene, J gene, CDR3 protein, CDR3 DNA. D genes are given only for firm matches. Expanded clones are given a class, and other clones once, few, many or no size at all.

NA	TRBD2	TRBV3-1	TRBJ2-3	CASSLRRSGVGDTQYF	TGTGCCAGCAGCCTCCGGCGGAGCGGGGTAGGAGATACGCAGTATTTT
few	NA	TRBV5-4	TRBJ1-6	CASSSGALDLALHF	TGTGCCAGCAGCTCGGGAGCTCTAGATCTGGCCCTCCACTTT
NA	NA	TRBV7-9	TRBJ1-3	CASSLRGNSGNTIYF	TGTGCCAGCAGCTTAAGGGGGAACTCTGGAAACACCATATATTTT
NA	NA	TRBV10-3	TRBJ1-1	CAISQGRGPNTEAFF	TGTGCCATCAGCCAAGGGAGGGGCCCTAACACTGAAGCTTTCTTT
few	NA	TRBV29-1	TRBJ1-2	CSVDIGRNYGYTF	TGCAGCGTTGACATAGGGCGAAACTATGGCTACACCTTC
many	NA	TRBV29-1	TRBJ1-6	CSARRGDNSPLHF	TGCAGCGCCCGACGAGGGGATAATTCACCCCTCCACTTT
few	NA	TRBV7-2	TRBJ2-2	CASSARGAVSTGELFF	TGTGCCAGCAGCGCACGCGGGGCGGTGAGCACCGGGGAGCTGTTTTTT
NA	TRBD1	TRBV10-1	TRBJ2-7	CASTGTGGEQYF	TGCGCCAGCACGGGGACAGGGGGAGAGCAGTACTTC
NA	TRBD1	TRBV7-6	TRBJ2-7	CASSPGAGGTSYEQYF	TGTGCCAGCAGCCCAGGGGCAGGGGGCACCTCCTACGAGCAGTACTTC
many	NA	TRBV7-2	TRBJ2-5	CASSSDIRETQYF	TGTGCCAGCAGCTCCGACATCCGAGAGACCCAGTACTTC
NA	NA	TRBV2	TRBJ2-2	CASSGFTRDAGELFF	TGTGCCAGCAGTGGATTTACTAGGGACGCCGGGGAGCTGTTTTTT
few	NA	TRBV7-2	TRBJ2-1	CASSLNPGGNNEQFF	TGTGCCAGCAGCTTAAATCCAGGGGGGAACAATGAGCAGTTCTTC
NA	TRBD1	TRBV10-1	TRBJ1-1	CASRRQGAFF	TGCGCCAGCAGAAGACAGGGGGCTTTCTTT
NA	TRBD2	TRBV30	TRBJ2-7	CAWSLAGNFYEQYF	TGTGCCTGGTCTCTAGCGGGGAACTTCTACGAGCAGTACTTC
NA	NA	TRBV28	TRBJ2-5	CASSTTGGAETQYF	TGTGCCAGCAGTACCACCGGCGGCGCGGAGACCCAGTACTTC
NA	NA	TRBV6-5	TRBJ2-1	CASSYYPGRGNEQFF	TGTGCCAGCAGTTATTACCCGGGTCGGGGCAATGAGCAGTTCTTC
NA	NA	TRBV7-9	TRBJ2-5	CASALQETQYF	TGTGCCAGCGCCCTCCAAGAGACCCAGTACTTC
NA	NA	TRBV6-2/TRBV6-3	TRBJ2-1	CASRFLGRGRGNEQFF	TGTGCCAGCAGGTTTTTGGGGAGGGGGCGCGGGAATGAGCAGTTCTTC
NA	NA	TRBV28	TRBJ2-2	CASSLTGLAGELFF	TGTGCCAGCAGTTTAACAGGGTTGGCCGGGGAGCTGTTTTTT
NA	NA	TRBV3-1	TRBJ1-2	CASSQTTGSGYTF	TGTGCCAGCAGCCAAACAACAGGGAGCGGCTACACCTTC
many	NA	TRBV3-1	TRBJ1-5	CASSQGFRQPQHF	TGTGCCAGCAGCCAGGGATTTCGCCAGCCCCAGCATTTT
few	NA	TRBV10-3	TRBJ2-7	CAISEGRDMGREQYF	TGTGCCATCAGCGAGGGCCGGGACATGGGACGTGAGCAGTACTTC
few	TRBD2	TRBV7-9	TRBJ2-1	CASSPSGTSGGVGEQFF	TGTGCCAGCAGCCCCTCCGGGACTAGCGGGGGGGTGGGTGAGCAGTTCTTC
NA	NA	TRBV20-1	TRBJ2-7	CSAGYGYSYEQYF	TGCAGTGCCGGATACGGCTACTCCTACGAGCAGTACTTC
NA	NA	TRBV7-8	TRBJ1-1	CASSLQRMNTEAFF	TGTGCCAGCAGCTTACAGAGGATGAACACTGAAGCTTTCTTT
NA	NA	TRBV27	TRBJ2-1	CASSLNVLPYNEQFF	TGTGCCAGCAGTTTAAACGTGCTACCCTACAATGAGCAGTTCTTC
NA	NA	TRBV20-1	TRBJ1-2	CSASGGGGGYTF	TGCAGTGCTAGTGGCGGGGGTGGAGGCTACACCTTC
few	NA	TRBV7-9	TRBJ2-7	CASSSGSHEQYF	TGTGCCAGCAGCTCAGGGAGCCACGAGCAGTACTTC
few	NA	TRBV18	TRBJ1-5	CASSPKGGLANQPQHF	TGTGCCAGCTCACCAAAGGGGGGCCTAGCAAATCAGCCCCAGCATTTT
few	TRBD1	TRBV11-2	TRBJ1-4	CASSQTDHRDRDEKLFF	TGTGCCAGCAGCCAAACCGATCACCGGGACAGAGATGAAAAACTGTTTTTT
few	TRBD2	TRBV4-1	TRBJ2-1	CASSQTSGSSYNEQFF	TGCGCCAGCAGCCAAACTAGCGGGTCAAGTTACAATGAGCAGTTCTTC
few	NA	TRBV7-9	TRBJ1-2	CAGARTPENYGYTF	TGTGCCGGAGCCCGGACACCAGAAAACTATGGCTACACCTTC
many	NA	TRBV5-1	TRBJ1-5	CASSLAYGGHSNQPQHF	TGCGCCAGCAGCTTGGCCTATGGGGGGCATAGCAATCAGCCCCAGCATTTT
NA	TRBD1	TRBV4-3	TRBJ1-2	CASSPQIRQGDGYTF	TGCGCCAGCAGCCCGCAGATCCGACAGGGGGATGGCTACACCTTC
NA	NA	TRBV29-1	TRBJ1-2	CSSLSEHFGYTF	TGCAGCTCGCTCAGTGAGCACTTCGGCTACACCTTC
few	TRBD1	TRBV7-2	TRBJ1-5	CASRGTGAYNQPQHF	TGTGCCAGCAGGGGGACAGGGGCGTACAATCAGCCCCAGCATTTT
NA	NA	TRBV28	TRBJ1-3	CASSSAGTGGNTIYF	TGTGCCAGCAGTTCAGCGGGGACGGGGGGAAACACCATATATTTT
NA	TRBD2	TRBV10-3	TRBJ2-3	CAISSTSGGGADTQYF	TGTGCCATCAGTTCCACTAGCGGGGGGGGCGCAGATACGCAGTATTTT
few	TRBD2	TRBV7-2	TRBJ2-1	CASSYSTGTSGAVGQFF	TGTGCCAGCAGCTATAGCACCGGGACTAGCGGGGCGGTGGGGCAGTTCTTC
NA	TRBD2	TRBV20-1	TRBJ2-5	CSARQMASGEETQYF	TGCAGTGCTAGGCAGATGGCTAGCGGGGAAGAGACCCAGTACTTC
many	TRBD2	TRBV12-3/TRBV12-4	TRBJ2-2	CASDRGRAGLPNTGELFF	TGTGCCAGCGACCGCGGGCGTGCGGGACTACCCAACACCGGGGAGCTGTTTTTT
NA	TRBD2	TRBV6-6	TRBJ2-3	CASSYGGGPTDTQYF	TGTGCCAGCAGTTACGGCGGGGGGCCGACAGATACGCAGTATTTT
few	TRBD1	TRBV7-9	TRBJ2-7	CASTGTGSYEQYF	TGTGCCAGCACCGGGACAGGGAGCTACGAGCAGTACTTC
many	TRBD2	TRBV4-2	TRBJ2-3	CASSQDLAGGTDTQYF	TGTGCCAGCAGCCAAGATCTAGCGGGGGGCACAGATACGCAGTATTTT
few	NA	TRBV6-2/TRBV6-3	TRBJ1-2	CASSSDRAGYGYTF	TGTGCCAGCAGTTCGGACCGGGCTGGGTATGGCTACACCTTC
NA	NA	TRBV12-3/TRBV12-4	TRBJ2-3	CASSSLATDTQYF	TGTGCCAGCAGTTCCTTAGCGACAGATACGCAGTATTTT
NA	NA	TRBV3-1	TRBJ1-1	CASSQDWNEAFF	TGTGCCAGCAGCCAAGATTGGAATGAAGCTTTCTTT
few	NA	TRBV28	TRBJ1-1	CASSLQGMWNTEAFF	TGTGCCAGCAGTTTGCAAGGGATGTGGAACACTGAAGCTTTCTTT
few	NA	TRBV4-1	TRBJ1-4	CASSQSSRQYGEKLFF	TGCGCCAGCAGCCAATCCTCCCGGCAGTATGGTGAAAAACTGTTTTTT
few	TRBD1	TRBV9	TRBJ2-2	CASSVDRGTGELFF	TGTGCCAGCAGCGTAGACAGGGGGACCGGGGAGCTGTTTTTT
few	NA	TRBV5-1	TRBJ1-6	CASRFPGPNSPLHF	TGCGCCAGCAGATTCCCGGGCCCCAATTCACCCCTCCACTTT